This T cell receptor (beta chain) was obtained from a study of CD8 T cells in Susac syndrome. To note about this clonotype: Its matching antigen is unknown.

The germline CDR1 and CDR2 sequences are SGHDN and FVKESK. V was pared by 6 bases and J by 7 bases, with 7 bases between. This CDR3 comprises 11 residues. Findings and caveats of the study: The study acknowledged a relatively small number of individuals in its TCR sequencing and HLA analysis.

With random hexamers, reverse transcription was performed on roughly 0.5 to 1 ug of RNA. TCRdb redid the calling of the immunoSEQ multiplex PCR reads with MiXCR, one entry per CDR3 protein. The sample holds 190,000 or so distinct CDR3 sequences; roughly 94% are singletons and the top ten take 0.082%. The genes are TRBV14 and TRBJ2-1; no clear D gene. The sample consisted of CD4+ T cells from PBMCs. The source of this sequence is a human donor with multiple sclerosis. CDR3: CASSRSNEQFF. CDR3 in DNA: TGTGCCAGCAGTCGAAGTAATGAGCAGTTCTTC.